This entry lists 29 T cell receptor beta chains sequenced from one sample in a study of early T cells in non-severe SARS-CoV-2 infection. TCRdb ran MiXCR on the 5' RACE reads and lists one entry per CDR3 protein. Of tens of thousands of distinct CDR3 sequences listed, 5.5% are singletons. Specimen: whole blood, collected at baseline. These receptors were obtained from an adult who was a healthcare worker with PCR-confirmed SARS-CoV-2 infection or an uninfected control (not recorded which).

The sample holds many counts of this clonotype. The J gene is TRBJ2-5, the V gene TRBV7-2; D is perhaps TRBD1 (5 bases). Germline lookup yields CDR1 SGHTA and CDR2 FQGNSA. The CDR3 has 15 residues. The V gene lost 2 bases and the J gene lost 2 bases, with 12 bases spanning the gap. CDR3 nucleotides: TGTGCCAGCAGCTTAATGGGGCTGGAGCAAGAGACCCAGTACTTC. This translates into CASSLMGLEQETQYF. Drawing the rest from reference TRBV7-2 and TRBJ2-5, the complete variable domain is GAGVSQSPSNKVTEKGKDVELRCDPISGHTALYWYRQSLGQGLEFLIYFQGNSAPDKSGLPSDRFSAERTGGSVSTLTIQRTQQEDSAVYLCASSLMGLEQETQYFGPGTRLLVL.

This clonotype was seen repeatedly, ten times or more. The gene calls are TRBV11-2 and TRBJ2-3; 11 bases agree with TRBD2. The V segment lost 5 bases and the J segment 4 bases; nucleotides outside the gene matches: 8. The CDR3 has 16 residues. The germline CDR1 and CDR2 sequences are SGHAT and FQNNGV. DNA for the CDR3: TGTGCCAGCAGCCAACCAGCGGGACTAGCGGCAGATACGCAGTATTTT. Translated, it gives CASSQPAGLAADTQYF.

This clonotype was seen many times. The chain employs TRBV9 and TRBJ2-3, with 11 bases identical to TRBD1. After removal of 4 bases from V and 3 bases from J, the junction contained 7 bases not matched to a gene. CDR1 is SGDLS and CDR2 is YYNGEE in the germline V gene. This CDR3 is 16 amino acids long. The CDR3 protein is CASSPEGTGGTDTQYF. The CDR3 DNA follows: TGTGCCAGCAGCCCGGAAGGGACAGGGGGTACAGATACGCAGTATTTT. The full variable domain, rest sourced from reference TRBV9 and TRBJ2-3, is DSGVTQTPKHLITATGQRVTLRCSPRSGDLSVYWYQQSLDQGLQFLIQYYNGEERAKGNILERFSAQQFPDLHSELNLSSLELGDSALYFCASSPEGTGGTDTQYFGPGTRLTVL.

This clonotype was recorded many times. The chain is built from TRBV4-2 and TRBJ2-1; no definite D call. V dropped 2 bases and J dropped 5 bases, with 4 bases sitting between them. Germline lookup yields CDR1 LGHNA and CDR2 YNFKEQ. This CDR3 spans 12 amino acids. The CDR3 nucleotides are TGTGCCAGCAGCCAAACCAACAATGAGCAGTTCTTC. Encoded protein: CASSQTNNEQFF.

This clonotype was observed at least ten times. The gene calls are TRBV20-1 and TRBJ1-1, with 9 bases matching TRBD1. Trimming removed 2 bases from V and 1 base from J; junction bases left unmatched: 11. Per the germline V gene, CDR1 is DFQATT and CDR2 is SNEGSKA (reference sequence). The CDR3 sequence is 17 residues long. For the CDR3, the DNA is TGCAGTGCTAGACCGAACAGGGGGCAGAGTCAGAACACTGAAGCTTTCTTT. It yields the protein CSARPNRGQSQNTEAFF.

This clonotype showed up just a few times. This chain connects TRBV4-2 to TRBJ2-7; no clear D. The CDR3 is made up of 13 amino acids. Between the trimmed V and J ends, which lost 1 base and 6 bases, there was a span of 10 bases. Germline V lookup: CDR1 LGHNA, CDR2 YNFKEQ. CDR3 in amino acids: CASSQGAAVEQYF. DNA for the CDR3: TGTGCCAGCAGCCAAGGGGCTGCTGTCGAGCAGTACTTC.

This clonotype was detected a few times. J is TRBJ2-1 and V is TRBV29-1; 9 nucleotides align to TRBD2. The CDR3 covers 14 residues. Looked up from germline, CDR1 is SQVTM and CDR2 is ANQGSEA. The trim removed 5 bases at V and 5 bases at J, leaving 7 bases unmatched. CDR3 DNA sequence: TGCAGCGTTATAATCCCTAGCGGGAACAATGAGCAGTTCTTC. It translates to CSVIIPSGNNEQFF.

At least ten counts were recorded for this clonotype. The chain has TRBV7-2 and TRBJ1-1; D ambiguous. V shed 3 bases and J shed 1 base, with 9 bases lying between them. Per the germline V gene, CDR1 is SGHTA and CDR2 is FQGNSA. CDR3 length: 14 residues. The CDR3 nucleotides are TGTGCCAGCAGCTTTCTTCCCGGGAACACTGAAGCTTTCTTT. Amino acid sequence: CASSFLPGNTEAFF.

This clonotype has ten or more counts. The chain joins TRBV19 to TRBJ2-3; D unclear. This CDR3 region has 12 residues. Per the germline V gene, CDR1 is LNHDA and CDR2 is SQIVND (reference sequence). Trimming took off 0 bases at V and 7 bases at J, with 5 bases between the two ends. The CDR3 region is CASSIERNTQYF. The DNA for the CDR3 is TGTGCCAGTAGTATAGAGCGGAATACGCAGTATTTT.

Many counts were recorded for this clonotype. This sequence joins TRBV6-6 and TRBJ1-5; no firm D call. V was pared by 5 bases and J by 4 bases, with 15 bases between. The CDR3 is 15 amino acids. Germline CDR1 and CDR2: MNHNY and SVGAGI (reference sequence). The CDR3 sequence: CASSPPTAINQPQHF. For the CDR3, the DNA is TGTGCCAGCAGTCCACCCACCGCGATTAATCAGCCCCAGCATTTT.

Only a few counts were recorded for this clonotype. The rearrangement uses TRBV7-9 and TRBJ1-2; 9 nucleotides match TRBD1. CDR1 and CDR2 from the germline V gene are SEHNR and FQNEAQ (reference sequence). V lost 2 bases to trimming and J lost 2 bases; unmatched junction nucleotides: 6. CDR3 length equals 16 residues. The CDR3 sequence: CASSLTGTGNNYGYTF. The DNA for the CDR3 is TGTGCCAGCAGCTTAACCGGGACAGGGAACAACTATGGCTACACCTTC.

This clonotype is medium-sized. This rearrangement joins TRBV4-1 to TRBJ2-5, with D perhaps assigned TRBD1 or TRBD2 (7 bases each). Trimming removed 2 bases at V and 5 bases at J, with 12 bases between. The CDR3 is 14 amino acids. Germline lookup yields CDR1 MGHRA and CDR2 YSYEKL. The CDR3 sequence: CASSQRQGGETQYF. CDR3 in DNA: TGCGCCAGCAGCCAAAGACAGGGAGGGGAGACCCAGTACTTC.

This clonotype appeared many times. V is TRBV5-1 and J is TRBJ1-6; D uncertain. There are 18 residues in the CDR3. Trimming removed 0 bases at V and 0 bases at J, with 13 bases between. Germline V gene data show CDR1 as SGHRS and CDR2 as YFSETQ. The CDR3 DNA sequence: TGCGCCAGCAGCTTGGAAGGCGGCGGATTCTCCTATAATTCACCCCTCCACTTT. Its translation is CASSLEGGGFSYNSPLHF.

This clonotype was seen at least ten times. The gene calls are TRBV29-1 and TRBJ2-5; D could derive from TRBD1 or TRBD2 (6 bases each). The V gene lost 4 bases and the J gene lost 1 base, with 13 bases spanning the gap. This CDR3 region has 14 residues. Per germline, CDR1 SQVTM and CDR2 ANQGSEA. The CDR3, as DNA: TGCAGCGTTGCGTCCGGAGGGGGCCAAGAGACCCAGTACTTC. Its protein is CSVASGGGQETQYF.

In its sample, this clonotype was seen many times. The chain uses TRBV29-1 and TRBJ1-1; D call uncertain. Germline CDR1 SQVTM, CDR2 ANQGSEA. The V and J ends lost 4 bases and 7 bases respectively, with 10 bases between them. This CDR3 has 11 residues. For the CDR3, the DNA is TGCAGCGTTGCCCCGGGCCTTGAAGCTTTCTTT. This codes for CSVAPGLEAFF.

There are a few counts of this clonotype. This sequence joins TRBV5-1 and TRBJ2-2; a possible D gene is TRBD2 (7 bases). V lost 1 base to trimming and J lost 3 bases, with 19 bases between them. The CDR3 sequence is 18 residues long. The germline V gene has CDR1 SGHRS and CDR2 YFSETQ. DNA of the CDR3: TGCGCCAGCAGCTTGTCCATCGTCGCGGGGGCGCACACCGGGGAGCTGTTTTTT. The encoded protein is CASSLSIVAGAHTGELFF.

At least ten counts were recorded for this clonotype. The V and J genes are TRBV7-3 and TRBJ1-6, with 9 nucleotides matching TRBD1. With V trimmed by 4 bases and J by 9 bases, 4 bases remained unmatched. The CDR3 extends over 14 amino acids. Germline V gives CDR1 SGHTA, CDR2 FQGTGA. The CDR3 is CASSSGQGISPLHF. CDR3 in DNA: TGTGCCAGCAGCTCCGGACAGGGGATTTCACCCCTCCACTTT.

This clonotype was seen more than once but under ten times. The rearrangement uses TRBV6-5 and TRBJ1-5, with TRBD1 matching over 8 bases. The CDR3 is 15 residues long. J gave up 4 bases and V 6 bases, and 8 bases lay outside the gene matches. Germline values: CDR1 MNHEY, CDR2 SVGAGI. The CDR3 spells CASSPLGTGNQPQHF. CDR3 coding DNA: TGTGCCAGCAGCCCCCTGGGGACAGGTAATCAGCCCCAGCATTTT.

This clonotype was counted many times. CDR3 protein: CASSPTGAAGELFF. For the CDR3, the DNA is TGTGCCAGCAGTCCCACAGGGGCTGCCGGGGAGCTGTTTTTT. The V call is TRBV6-1, the J call TRBJ2-2, with 7 bases identical to TRBD1. This CDR3 is built from 14 residues. Germline CDR1 is MNHNS and CDR2 is SASEGT. The ends lost 5 bases at V and 6 bases at J; junction bases unmatched: 6.

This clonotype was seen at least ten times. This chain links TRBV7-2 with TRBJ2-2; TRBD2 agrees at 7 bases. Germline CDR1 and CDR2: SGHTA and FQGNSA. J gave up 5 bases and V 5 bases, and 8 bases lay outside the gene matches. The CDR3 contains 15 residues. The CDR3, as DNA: TGTGCCAGCAGCCCCGGCGGGGGTAATACCGGGGAGCTGTTTTTT. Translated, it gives CASSPGGGNTGELFF.

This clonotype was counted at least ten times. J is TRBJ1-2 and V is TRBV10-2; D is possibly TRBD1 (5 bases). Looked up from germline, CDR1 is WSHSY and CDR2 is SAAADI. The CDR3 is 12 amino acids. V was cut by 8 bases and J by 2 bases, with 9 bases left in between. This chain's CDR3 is CASGTENYGYTF. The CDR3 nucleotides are TGCGCCAGCGGGACGGAAAACTATGGCTACACCTTC.

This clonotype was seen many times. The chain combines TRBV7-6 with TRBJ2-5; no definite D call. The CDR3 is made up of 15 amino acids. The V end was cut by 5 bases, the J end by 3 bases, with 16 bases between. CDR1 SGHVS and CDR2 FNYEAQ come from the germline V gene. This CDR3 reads CASSPTELPEETQYF. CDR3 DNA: TGTGCCAGCAGCCCCACGGAGCTACCCGAAGAGACCCAGTACTTC.

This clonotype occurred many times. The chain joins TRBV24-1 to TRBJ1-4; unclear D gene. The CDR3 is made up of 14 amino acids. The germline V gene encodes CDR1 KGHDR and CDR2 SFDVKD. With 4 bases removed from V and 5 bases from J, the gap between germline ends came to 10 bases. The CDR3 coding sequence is TGTGCCACCAGTGAAAGCGGCCCGAATGAAAAACTGTTTTTT. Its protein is CATSESGPNEKLFF.

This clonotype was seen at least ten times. The CDR3 nucleotides are TGTGCCAGCAGCTCCAATGCCCTAGCGGCTAGCTCCTACGAGCAGTACTTC. Translating it yields CASSSNALAASSYEQYF. The chain links TRBV7-3 to TRBJ2-7, with 7 bases matching TRBD2. The CDR3 spans 17 residues. CDR1 and CDR2 (germline): SGHTA, FQGTGA. Germline trimming cut 4 bases from V and 0 bases from J; bases unmatched to any gene: 12.

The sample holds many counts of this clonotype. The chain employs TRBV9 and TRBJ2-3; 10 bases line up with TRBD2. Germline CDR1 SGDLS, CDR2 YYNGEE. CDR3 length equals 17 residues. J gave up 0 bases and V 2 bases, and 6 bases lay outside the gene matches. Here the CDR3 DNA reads TGTGCCAGCAGCGTGACAGCGGGAGGGGGGAGCACAGATACGCAGTATTTT. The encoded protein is CASSVTAGGGSTDTQYF.

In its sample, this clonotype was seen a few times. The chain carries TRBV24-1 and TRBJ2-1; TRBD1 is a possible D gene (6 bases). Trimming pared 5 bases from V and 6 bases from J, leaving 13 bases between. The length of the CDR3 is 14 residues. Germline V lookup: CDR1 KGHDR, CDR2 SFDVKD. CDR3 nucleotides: TGTGCCACCAGTGTGGACAGCCGAGGCAATGAGCAGTTCTTC. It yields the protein CATSVDSRGNEQFF.

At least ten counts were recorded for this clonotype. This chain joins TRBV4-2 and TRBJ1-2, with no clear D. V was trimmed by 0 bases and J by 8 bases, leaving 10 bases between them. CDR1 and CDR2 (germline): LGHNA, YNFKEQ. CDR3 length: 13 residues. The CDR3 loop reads CASSQDSQRGYTF. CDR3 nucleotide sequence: TGTGCCAGCAGCCAAGATTCCCAAAGGGGCTACACCTTC.

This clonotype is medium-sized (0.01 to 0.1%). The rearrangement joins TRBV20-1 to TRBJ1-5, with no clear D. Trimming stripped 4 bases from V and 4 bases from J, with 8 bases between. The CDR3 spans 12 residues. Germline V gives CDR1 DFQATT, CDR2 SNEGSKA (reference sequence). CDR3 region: CSAMPPNQPQHF. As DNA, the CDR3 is TGCAGTGCTATGCCTCCTAATCAGCCCCAGCATTTT.

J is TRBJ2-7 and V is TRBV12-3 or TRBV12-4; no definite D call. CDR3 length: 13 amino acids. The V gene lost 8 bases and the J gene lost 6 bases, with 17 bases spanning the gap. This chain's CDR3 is CASGLGAPGEQYF. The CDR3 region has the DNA TGTGCCAGCGGGCTAGGTGCTCCAGGCGAGCAGTACTTC.